There are a few counts of the clone carrying this T cell receptor (beta chain). Its target is not known. CDR1 SGHRS and CDR2 YFSETQ come from the germline V gene. The CDR3 is 14 residues long. V lost 5 bases to trimming and J lost 2 bases, with 13 bases between them. The data are from a study of blood T cells in healthy people across ages. Study conclusions and caveats: Roughly linear age-related decline in beta diversity appeared, significant by age about 40. Percentage of naive T cells showed a strong correlation with TCR beta diversity.

Then a second PCR, running about 6 to 11 cycles, was carried out with a sample-barcoded 5' primer and a J-beta primer mix. TCRdb re-derived calls from the 5' RACE reads in MiXCR, one entry per CDR3 protein. The table lists 750,000 to 950,000 distinct CDR3 sequences, roughly 28% of them singletons, with about a tenth in the top ten. These same data were also listed under a study on T cells of mothers and their children.

This rearrangement joins TRBV5-1 to TRBJ2-5; D could derive from TRBD1 or TRBD2 (5 bases each). The source is a woman in her thirties or forties in good health. Sequenced input: blood. The CDR3 is CASRGTYRQETQYF. The CDR3 coding sequence is TGCGCCAGCAGAGGGACGTATCGACAAGAGACCCAGTACTTC.